A single sample is the source of the 21 T cell receptor beta chains below, sequenced in a study of blood T cell repertoires in COVID-19. Here immunoSEQ multiplex PCR was the method, and the copy in TCRdb shows in-frame clones only, minus some. The repertoire holds tens of thousands of clones, with over 75% as singletons. The sequencing input was peripheral blood. The receptors originated from an elderly man with COVID-19, enrolled during active disease.

The chain joins TRBV6-5 to TRBJ1-2, with 10 bases identical to TRBD1. In germline, CDR1 is MNHEY, CDR2 SVGAGI. The V gene end was trimmed by 10 bases and the J gene end by 3 bases; junction bases not matched to a gene: 8. The CDR3 is made up of 14 amino acids. The CDR3 here is CATARDRGYYGYTF. The CDR3 DNA reads as TGTGCCACAGCACGGGACAGGGGATACTATGGCTACACCTTC.

The CDR3 is CARPEDNQPQHF. The DNA for the CDR3 is TGTGCCAGACCGGAGGACAATCAGCCCCAGCATTTT. V usage is TRBV15 and J usage is TRBJ1-5; no firm D call. The ends were cut back, 10 bases at V and 3 bases at J, with 10 bases in the middle. Germline-derived CDR1 and CDR2 are LNHNV and YYDKDF (reference sequence). CDR3 size: 12 residues.

The V call is TRBV15, the J call TRBJ2-7; weak D call: TRBD1 (6 bases). The CDR3 covers 15 residues. V dropped 4 bases and J dropped 5 bases, with 18 bases sitting between them. Germline CDR1 LNHNV, CDR2 YYDKDF (reference sequence). CDR3 bases: TGTGCCACCAGCACGCCATATGGCAGGGGCGACGAGCAGTACTTC. Protein sequence: CATSTPYGRGDEQYF. Full variable domain (remainder filled in from reference TRBV15 and TRBJ2-7): DAMVIQNPRYQVTQFGKPVTLSCSQTLNHNVMYWYQQKSSQAPKLLFHYYDKDFNNEADTPDNFQSRRPNTSFCFLDIRSPGLGDTAMYLCATSTPYGRGDEQYFGPGTRLTVT.

The chain employs TRBV2 and TRBJ2-6, with TRBD2 matching over 13 bases. Germline lookup yields CDR1 SNHLY and CDR2 FYNNEI. V shed 6 bases and J 4 bases; nucleotides not matched to a gene: 12. This CDR3 contains 19 residues. The CDR3 coding sequence is TGTGCCAGCAGACCCCGACTAGCGGGGGGATCCCCAGGGGCCAACGTCCTGACTTTC. Protein sequence: CASRPRLAGGSPGANVLTF.

This chain connects TRBV9 to TRBJ1-3; D is unresolved. The V end lost 0 bases, the J end lost 0 bases, and 7 bases lay between the germline ends. Germline-derived CDR1 and CDR2 are SGDLS and YYNGEE. This CDR3 has 15 residues. The chain's CDR3 is CASSVAPDSGNTIYF. DNA for the CDR3: TGTGCCAGCAGCGTAGCTCCAGACTCTGGAAACACCATATATTTT.

This clone occurred a few times. V gene TRBV30 combines with J gene TRBJ2-2; weak D call: TRBD2 (6 bases). V was shortened by 0 bases and J by 2 bases, with 13 bases between the two germline ends. The CDR3 sequence is 16 residues long. Germline V lookup: CDR1 GTSNPN, CDR2 SVGIG (reference sequence). The CDR3 sequence is CAWSVGGNVNTGELFF. CDR3 nucleotides: TGTGCCTGGAGTGTGGGCGGGAACGTAAACACCGGGGAGCTGTTTTTT.

The chain employs TRBV27 and TRBJ1-1; 9 positions agree with TRBD1. V trimming: 4 bases; J trimming: 5 bases; junction bases outside the gene matches: 5. The CDR3 extends over 14 amino acids. Germline V lookup: CDR1 MNHEY, CDR2 SMNVEV (reference sequence). The CDR3 DNA follows: TGTGCCAGCAGTTGGGGACAGGGAAGGACTGAAGCTTTCTTT. Residues: CASSWGQGRTEAFF.

V is TRBV27 and J is TRBJ2-2; no clear D. The CDR3 is made up of 12 amino acids. V lost 8 bases and J lost 2, with 6 bases in between. CDR1 MNHEY and CDR2 SMNVEV come from the germline V gene (reference sequence). CDR3 nucleotide sequence: TGTGCCAGCGGAGAAAACACCGGGGAGCTGTTTTTT. Protein product: CASGENTGELFF.

A few counts support this clone. Here the CDR3 DNA reads TGTGCCAGCAGGGCGGACAGCGATTATGAAAAACTGTTTTTT. Protein sequence: CASRADSDYEKLFF. The chain uses TRBV28 and TRBJ1-4, with D possibly being TRBD1 (6 bases). The CDR3 sequence is 14 residues long. In germline, CDR1 is MDHEN, CDR2 SYDVKM. Deletions cut 6 bases from V and 6 bases from J, with 14 bases between. The full variable domain, with the rest looked up from reference TRBV28 and TRBJ1-4, is DVKVTQSSRYLVKRTGEKVFLECVQDMDHENMFWYRQDPGLGLRLIYFSYDVKMKEKGDIPEGYSVSREKKERFSLILESASTNQTSMYLCASRADSDYEKLFFGSGTQLSVL.

This clone has a single count. The chain has TRBV6-2 or TRBV6-3 and TRBJ1-5; D may be TRBD1 (5 bases). Looked up from germline, CDR1 is MNHEY and CDR2 is SVGEGT. Trimming pared 4 bases from V and 4 bases from J, leaving 8 bases between. The CDR3 loop spans 13 amino acids. The CDR3 is CASSSRQNQPQHF. CDR3 bases: TGTGCCAGCAGTTCGCGACAGAATCAGCCCCAGCATTTT.

V gene TRBV6-6 combines with J gene TRBJ2-7; 7 bases match TRBD1. V trimming: 5 bases; J trimming: 1 base; junction bases outside the gene matches: 8. Germline-derived CDR1 and CDR2 are MNHNY and SVGAGI (reference sequence). The CDR3 loop spans 15 amino acids. CDR3: CASSQDRRPSYEQYF. The CDR3 DNA reads TGTGCCAGCAGTCAGGACAGGCGACCTTCCTACGAGCAGTACTTC.

Only a few counts were recorded for this clone. V is TRBV6-6 and J is TRBJ1-5, with 7 nucleotides matching TRBD1. Per germline, CDR1 MNHNY and CDR2 SVGAGI (reference sequence). The CDR3 has 14 amino acids. After removal of 7 bases from V and 3 bases from J, the junction contained 6 bases not matched to a gene. The CDR3 DNA reads as TGTGCCAGCAACAAGGGGGCGGCCAATCAGCCCCAGCATTTT. Amino acids: CASNKGAANQPQHF.

The rearrangement uses TRBV6-5 and TRBJ1-1; D may be TRBD1 (5 bases). The ends were cut back, 4 bases at V and 3 bases at J, with 18 bases in the middle. The CDR3 has 16 residues. Looked up from germline, CDR1 is MNHEY and CDR2 is SVGAGI. CDR3 DNA sequence: TGTGCCAGCAGTTTTACGAACGCAGGGTATTACACTGAAGCTTTCTTT. It translates to CASSFTNAGYYTEAFF.

V is TRBV9 and J is TRBJ1-3; 9 nucleotides agree with TRBD1. Germline CDR1 and CDR2: SGDLS and YYNGEE. The CDR3 runs 16 residues. With 3 bases clipped from V and 8 bases from J, the junction kept 12 bases outside the gene matches. The CDR3 region is CASSDEQGAGWDTIYF. In nucleotides, the CDR3 is TGTGCCAGCAGCGACGAACAGGGGGCAGGTTGGGACACCATATATTTT.

The genes are TRBV7-9 and TRBJ2-2, with 10 bases lining up with TRBD1. This CDR3 region has 15 residues. Losses at the gene ends were 4 bases for V and 6 bases for J; bases not matched to a gene: 5. The germline CDR1 and CDR2 sequences are SEHNR and FQNEAQ (reference sequence). The CDR3 bases are TGTGCCAGCAGCTCCGGGACAGGGGTACCCGGGGAGCTGTTTTTT. Protein: CASSSGTGVPGELFF.

The genes are TRBV18 and TRBJ2-7, with TRBD2 identical over 7 bases. Germline V gene lookup returns CDR1 KGHSH and CDR2 LQKENI. The CDR3 totals 13 residues. J lost 2 bases, V lost 5 bases, and 3 bases had no gene match. This CDR3 is CASSNSGPYEQYV. CDR3 bases: TGTGCCAGCTCAAATAGCGGGCCCTACGAGCAGTACGTC.

The chain employs TRBV6-2 or TRBV6-3 and TRBJ2-3, with 7 positions matching TRBD2. Unmatched junction bases numbered 7, after V lost 6 bases and J lost 10 bases. Germline lookup yields CDR1 MNHEY and CDR2 SVGEGT. The length of the CDR3 is 12 residues. The CDR3 sequence is CASSQGLLPQYF. CDR3 nucleotides: TGTGCCAGCAGCCAGGGACTACTTCCGCAGTATTTT.

The V gene is TRBV9, the J gene TRBJ2-2; D ambiguous. Germline V CDR1 and CDR2: SGDLS, YYNGEE. Trimming stripped 3 bases from V and 3 bases from J, with 6 bases between. The length of the CDR3 is 13 residues. The CDR3 loop is CASSGSYTGELFF. In DNA, the CDR3 is TGTGCCAGCAGCGGGAGCTACACCGGGGAGCTGTTTTTT.

The count of this clone is one. This chain uses TRBV5-1 with TRBJ1-1; D may be TRBD1 (6 bases). The V end lost 3 bases, the J end lost 5 bases, and 17 bases lay between the germline ends. The CDR3 runs 15 residues. Germline CDR1 reads SGHRS; CDR2 reads YFSETQ. The CDR3: CASSSRIQGRTEAFF. The CDR3 nucleotides read TGCGCCAGCAGCTCACGTATACAGGGAAGAACTGAAGCTTTCTTT.

The rearrangement joins TRBV4-3 to TRBJ1-1; tentatively, D is TRBD1 (5 bases). Germline V gene lookup returns CDR1 LGHNA and CDR2 YSLEER. CDR3 length: 13 residues. Trimming cost V 4 bases and J 4 bases, with 10 bases left between them. CDR3 protein: CASSRQGGTEAFF. The CDR3 coding sequence is TGCGCCAGCAGCCGGCAGGGAGGCACTGAAGCTTTCTTT.

The chain recombines TRBV7-2 with TRBJ1-5, with TRBD1 identical over 9 bases. This CDR3 region has 15 residues. Germline V gene lookup returns CDR1 SGHTA and CDR2 FQGNSA. J was trimmed by 4 bases and V by 1 base; bases with no gene match: 2. DNA for the CDR3: TGTGCCAGCAGCTTAGGGGACAGGGATAATCAGCCCCAGCATTTT. Translated, it gives CASSLGDRDNQPQHF.